The rows below give T cell receptor beta chains drawn from one sample of a study of shared clonotypes between healthy human individuals. Only in-frame clones appear in the TCRdb table, and some are missing; sequencing was by immunoSEQ multiplex PCR. Seen here are around 300,000 clones, 87% observed once, and the top ten hold around 15%. The specimen sequenced was memory CD8+ T cells sorted from blood. Receptor source: a man between 18 and 35 years old in good health. Both conserved end residues are part of each CDR3. The order of the fields is J gene, V gene, CDR3 protein.

TRBJ2-7 | TRBV7-9 | CASSLSSSYEQYF
TRBJ1-5 | TRBV27 | CASSPYTGGNQPQHF
TRBJ1-5 | TRBV28 | CASTWDPDRGRQPQHF
TRBJ2-3 | TRBV13 | CASSPPGLAGKDTQYF
TRBJ2-7 | TRBV4-1 | CASSQVGSGGEQYF
TRBJ1-1 | TRBV9 | CASSGPGPMNTEAFF
TRBJ2-2 | TRBV9 | CASSVAGEAGELFF
TRBJ2-5 | TRBV5-1 | CASSLGGISSLYQETQYF
TRBJ1-1 | TRBV5-6 | CASSLKTKRTEAFF
TRBJ1-2 | TRBV30 | CASDPGRYGYTF
TRBJ1-1 | TRBV10-3 | CAISEPSSQSEAFF
TRBJ2-7 | TRBV7-9 | CASSLGGQGYEQYF
TRBJ1-2 | TRBV7-9 | CASSPPGAYGYTF
TRBJ1-5 | TRBV19 | CASSIMRGVQPQHF